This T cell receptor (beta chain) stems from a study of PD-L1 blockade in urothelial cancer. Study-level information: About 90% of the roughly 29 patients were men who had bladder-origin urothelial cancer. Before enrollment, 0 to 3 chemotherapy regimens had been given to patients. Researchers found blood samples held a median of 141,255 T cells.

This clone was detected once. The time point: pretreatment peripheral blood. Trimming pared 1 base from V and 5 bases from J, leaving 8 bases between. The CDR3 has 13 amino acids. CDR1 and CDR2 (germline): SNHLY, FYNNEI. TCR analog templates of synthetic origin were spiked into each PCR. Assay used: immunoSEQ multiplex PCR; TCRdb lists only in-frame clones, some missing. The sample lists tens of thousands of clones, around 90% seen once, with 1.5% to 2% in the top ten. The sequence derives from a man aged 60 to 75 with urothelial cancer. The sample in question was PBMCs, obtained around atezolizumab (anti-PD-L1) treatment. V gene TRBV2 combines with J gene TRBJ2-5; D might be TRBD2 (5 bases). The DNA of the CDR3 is TGTGCCAGCAGTGAAGAGCGAGGGGAGACCCAGTACTTC. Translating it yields CASSEERGETQYF.